Here is one T cell receptor beta chain with its context. Its target is not known. This specimen belongs to a study of beta chain features in type 1 diabetes. Study in general: All samples yielded about 100 million examined sorted cells. Study results and caveats: In patients and controls equally, PCR might favor templates that are shorter.

cDNA synthesis used the whole RNA isolate, giving expressed TCRB sequences. Clones were read by immunoSEQ multiplex PCR, and TCRdb kept only the in-frame ones, dropping some. The table lists approximately 400,000 clones, approximately 16% of them singletons. Sequencing was carried out using naive CD4+ T cells from blood. The TCR comes from a woman aged 18-29 years in good health.

CDR3: CASSLAQGHEQFF. In nucleotides, the CDR3 is TGTGCCAGCAGCTTAGCTCAGGGCCATGAGCAGTTCTTC. J is TRBJ2-1 and V is TRBV7-9; tentative D call: TRBD1 (5 bases). V gave up 0 bases and J gave up 8 bases, with 8 bases separating them. The CDR3 covers 13 residues. Per the germline V gene, CDR1 is SEHNR and CDR2 is FQNEAQ (reference sequence).